The 17 T cell receptor beta chains below come from one sample, sequenced in a study of human T cells and chemical hapten exposure. As for time point: patch test 2, 6 weeks after DPC sensitization. Treatment noted: therapeutic diphenylcyclopropenone sensitization with weekly scalp DPC. TCRdb re-analysed the RACE reads in MiXCR, keeping a single row per CDR3 protein. The data show about 50,000 distinct CDR3 sequences, over 9.5% seen once. Material: whole blood, obtained in connection with sensitization to the hapten diphenylcyclopropenone (DPC). The receptors here all came from a woman aged 50 to 65 with alopecia areata. Some clones in this sample may be carry-over from other donors' samples.

This clonotype has a handful of counts. The V and J genes are TRBV3-1 and TRBJ1-1; D perhaps matches TRBD1 (6 bases). CDR3 size: 15 residues. Per the germline V gene, CDR1 is LGHDT and CDR2 is YNNKEL (reference sequence). Deletions cut 1 base from V and 1 base from J, with 10 bases between. CDR3 sequence: CASSQGDTSNTEAFF. The CDR3 DNA is TGTGCCAGCAGCCAAGGGGACACGTCGAACACTGAAGCTTTCTTT.

This clonotype was found a few times. The chain is built from TRBV7-2 and TRBJ2-5, with unresolved D. Per germline, CDR1 SGHTA and CDR2 FQGNSA. V lost 1 base and J 5 bases, leaving 8 bases between the germline ends. The CDR3 extends over 13 amino acids. CDR3 in DNA: TGTGCCAGCAGCTTAGAATTCGGGGAGACCCAGTACTTC. Translation: CASSLEFGETQYF.

The chain is built from TRBV5-5 and TRBJ1-2; 7 bases line up with TRBD1. Germline values: CDR1 SGHKS, CDR2 YYEKEE (reference sequence). The junction had 6 bases not matched to a gene; V was cut back by 4 bases and J by 6 bases. This CDR3 has 13 amino acids. DNA for the CDR3: TGTGCCAGCAGCGGGGGGACAGACCATGGCTACACCTTC. Its protein is CASSGGTDHGYTF. Filled out from reference TRBV5-5 and TRBJ1-2, the complete variable domain reads DAGVTQSPTHLIKTRGQQVTLRCSPISGHKSVSWYQQVLGQGPQFIFQYYEKEERGRGNFPDRFSARQFPNYSSELNVNALLLGDSALYLCASSGGTDHGYTFGSGTRLTVV.

The chain uses TRBV29-1 and TRBJ2-6, with TRBD1 as a possible D gene (5 bases). The CDR3 totals 14 residues. The V end lost 3 bases, the J end lost 1 base, and 7 bases lay between the germline ends. Per germline, CDR1 SQVTM and CDR2 ANQGSEA. The CDR3 sequence is CSVDPGSGANVLTF. The CDR3 bases are TGCAGCGTTGACCCAGGGTCTGGGGCCAACGTCCTGACTTTC.

This clonotype was detected a few times. The V call is TRBV27, the J call TRBJ1-4; no firm D call. This CDR3 is built from 16 residues. Germline V lookup: CDR1 MNHEY, CDR2 SMNVEV (reference sequence). Trimming shortened V by 4 bases and J by 0 bases, and 12 bases separated the two germline ends. Here the CDR3 reads CASSSELIPTNEKLFF. Here the CDR3 DNA reads TGTGCCAGCAGTTCTGAGTTGATCCCAACTAATGAAAAACTGTTTTTT.

There are a few counts of this clonotype. The rearrangement links TRBV3-1 to TRBJ2-5; 7 nucleotides align to TRBD1. Germline CDR1 and CDR2: LGHDT and YNNKEL (reference sequence). The CDR3 consists of 15 residues. V was clipped by 4 bases and J by 4 bases; unmatched bases: 9. CDR3 bases: TGTGCCAGCAGCCCGACACAGGGGCGGCGAGAGACCCAGTACTTC. It translates to CASSPTQGRRETQYF.

This clonotype was counted many times. DNA for the CDR3: TGTGCCAGCAGCCAGAGCCCTAAGGGAACTAATTCACCCCTCCACTTT. Translated, it gives CASSQSPKGTNSPLHF. The chain combines TRBV4-2 with TRBJ1-6; D uncertain. The CDR3 has 16 amino acids. The germline CDR1 and CDR2 sequences are LGHNA and YNFKEQ. The ends were cut back, 3 bases at V and 6 bases at J, with 15 bases in the middle.

The sample holds many counts of this clonotype. The chain employs TRBV6-6 and TRBJ1-1; D remains ambiguous. The germline V gene has CDR1 MNHNY and CDR2 SVGAGI (reference sequence). There are 16 residues in the CDR3. V was cut by 2 bases and J by 1 base, with 14 bases left in between. The CDR3 sequence: CASSYAWRKENTEAFF. The CDR3 nucleotides read TGTGCCAGCAGTTACGCTTGGCGGAAAGAGAACACTGAAGCTTTCTTT.

This clonotype was observed at least ten times. The chain has TRBV7-9 and TRBJ1-5, with 7 bases that match TRBD1. CDR3 length equals 17 residues. Germline-derived CDR1 and CDR2 are SEHNR and FQNEAQ (reference sequence). With V trimmed by 4 bases and J by 3 bases, 12 bases remained unmatched. CDR3 DNA sequence: TGTGCCAGCAGCTCCTCCTTAGGAGGGGGCTCCAATCAGCCCCAGCATTTT. This codes for CASSSSLGGGSNQPQHF. The full variable domain, rest sourced from reference TRBV7-9 and TRBJ1-5, is DTGVSQNPRHKITKRGQNVTFRCDPISEHNRLYWYRQTLGQGPEFLTYFQNEAQLEKSRLLSDRFSAERPKGSFSTLEIQRTEQGDSAMYLCASSSSLGGGSNQPQHFGDGTRLSIL.

The sample holds many counts of this clonotype. J is TRBJ1-1 and V is TRBV7-9; D gene uncertain. Trimming shortened V by 5 bases and J by 1 base, and 17 bases separated the two germline ends. Germline assignment: CDR1 SEHNR and CDR2 FQNEAQ (reference sequence). The length of the CDR3 is 16 residues. DNA of the CDR3: TGTGCCAGCAGCCGAAGATTAGGTTCAGGGAACACTGAAGCTTTCTTT. Its translation: CASSRRLGSGNTEAFF.

The V and J genes are TRBV25-1 and TRBJ1-5; TRBD1 is a possible D gene (5 bases). Germline values: CDR1 MGHDK, CDR2 SYGVNS. Trimming shortened V by 2 bases and J by 4 bases, and 15 bases separated the two germline ends. The CDR3 totals 16 residues. The DNA of the CDR3 is TGTGCCAGCAGTGAACGCCCGGGGGTTTGGAATCAGCCCCAGCATTTT. This sequence encodes CASSERPGVWNQPQHF.

The V and J genes are TRBV12-3 or TRBV12-4 and TRBJ1-4, with D maybe TRBD1 (6 bases). This CDR3 has 17 amino acids. Trimming took off 0 bases at V and 0 bases at J, with 11 bases between the two ends. The CDR3 bases are TGTGCCAGCAGTTTAGCGTTGGGGGGCCCAACTAATGAAAAACTGTTTTTT. Translation: CASSLALGGPTNEKLFF.

In this sample, this clonotype turned up many times. V usage is TRBV12-3 or TRBV12-4 and J usage is TRBJ1-5; D is uncertain. This CDR3 region has 13 residues. Trimming removed 6 bases at V and 4 bases at J, with 10 bases between. The CDR3 DNA reads TGTGCCAGCAGCTTACAGCTTAATCAGCCCCAGCATTTT. This codes for CASSLQLNQPQHF.

This clonotype was found a few times. The chain employs TRBV28 and TRBJ2-7; the D is unclear. The V and J ends lost 7 bases and 4 bases respectively, with 26 bases between them. Germline CDR1 MDHEN, CDR2 SYDVKM. CDR3 size: 17 residues. CDR3 in DNA: TGTGCCAGCACCTCGCTTGGAAGTCGGTCAGCCCAATACGAGCAGTACTTC. It is translated as CASTSLGSRSAQYEQYF.

This clonotype was observed a handful of times. The genes are TRBV6-6 and TRBJ1-1; weak D call: TRBD1 (5 bases). Germline V gene lookup returns CDR1 MNHNY and CDR2 SVGAGI (reference sequence). This CDR3 has 14 residues. With 5 bases removed from V and 5 bases from J, the gap between germline ends came to 15 bases. CDR3 sequence (DNA): TGTGCCAGCAGTGTGGGGACGGGGGGAACTGAAGCTTTCTTT. It codes for CASSVGTGGTEAFF.

The chain employs TRBV29-1 and TRBJ2-5, with TRBD1 as a possible D gene (5 bases). The V gene lost 6 bases and the J gene lost 5 bases, with 19 bases spanning the gap. Germline values: CDR1 SQVTM, CDR2 ANQGSEA. CDR3 length: 14 amino acids. The CDR3 region is CSVVDNHPAETQYF. For the CDR3, the DNA is TGCAGCGTCGTGGACAATCACCCGGCGGAGACCCAGTACTTC.

The V call is TRBV6-5, the J call TRBJ2-1, with 9 positions matching TRBD2. With 6 bases clipped from V and 8 bases from J, the junction kept 11 bases outside the gene matches. The CDR3 contains 15 residues. Germline CDR1 is MNHEY and CDR2 is SVGAGI. The CDR3: CASSPPGGRAHEQFF. DNA for the CDR3: TGTGCCAGCAGCCCGCCCGGCGGGAGGGCCCATGAGCAGTTCTTC.